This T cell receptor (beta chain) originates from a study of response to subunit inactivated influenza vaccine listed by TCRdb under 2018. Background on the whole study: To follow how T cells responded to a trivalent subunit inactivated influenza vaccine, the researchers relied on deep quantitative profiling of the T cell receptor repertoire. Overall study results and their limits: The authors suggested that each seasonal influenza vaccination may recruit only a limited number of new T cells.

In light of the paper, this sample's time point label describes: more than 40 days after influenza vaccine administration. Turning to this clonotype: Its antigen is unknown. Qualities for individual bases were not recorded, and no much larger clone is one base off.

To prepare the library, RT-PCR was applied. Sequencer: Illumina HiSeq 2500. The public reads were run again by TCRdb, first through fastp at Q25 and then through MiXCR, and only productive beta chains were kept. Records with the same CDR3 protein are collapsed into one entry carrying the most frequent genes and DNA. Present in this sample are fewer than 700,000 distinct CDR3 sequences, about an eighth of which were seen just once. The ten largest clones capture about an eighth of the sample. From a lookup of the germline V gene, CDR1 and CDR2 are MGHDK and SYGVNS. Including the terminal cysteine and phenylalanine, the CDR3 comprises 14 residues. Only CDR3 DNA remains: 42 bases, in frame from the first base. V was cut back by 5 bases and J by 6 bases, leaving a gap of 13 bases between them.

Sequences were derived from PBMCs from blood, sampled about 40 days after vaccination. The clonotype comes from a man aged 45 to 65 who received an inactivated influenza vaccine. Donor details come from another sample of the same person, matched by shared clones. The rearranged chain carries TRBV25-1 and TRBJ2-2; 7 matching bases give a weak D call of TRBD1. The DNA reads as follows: TGTGCCAGCAGTACGGCAGGGGGGTCCGGGGAGCTGTTTTTT. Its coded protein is CASSTAGGSGELFF.